The rows below give T cell receptor beta chains drawn from one sample of a study of CD8 T cells in ankylosing spondylitis. TCRdb ran MiXCR on the 5' RACE reads and lists one entry per CDR3 protein. The repertoire includes some 220,000 distinct CDR3 sequences, 8% to 9% of them detected once, and roughly 5% sits in the top ten. Sequencing used blood, either unsorted or a sorted T cell fraction (not recorded which). The source is a female donor with ankylosing spondylitis or in good health (not recorded which). Each CDR3 is given with its conserved first and last residue. Fields, in order: D gene, V gene, clone size, J gene, CDR3 DNA, CDR3 protein. D genes are given only for firm matches. Clone sizes are shown as once, few or many counts, or a class when the clone is expanded.

>TRBD2|TRBV11-2|many|TRBJ2-1
TGTGCCAGCAGCTCCGTACGCGGGAGGGTACATGAGCAGTTCTTC
CASSSVRGRVHEQFF
>TRBD2|TRBV5-4|many|TRBJ2-2
TGTGCCAGCAGCCCTAGACTAGCGGTGAACACCGGGGAGCTGTTTTTT
CASSPRLAVNTGELFF
>-|TRBV4-3|few|TRBJ2-2
TGCGCCAGCAGCCAGCCGGAGGTCCCCGGGGAGCTGTTTTTT
CASSQPEVPGELFF
>TRBD1|TRBV5-1|many|TRBJ1-2
TGCGCCAGCAGCGTTGACAGGGGGAACTATGGCTACACCTTC
CASSVDRGNYGYTF
>TRBD2|TRBV6-2/TRBV6-3|many|TRBJ2-7
TGTGCCAGCAGTTACGGCGGGGAGGGGATCGAGCAGTACTTC
CASSYGGEGIEQYF
>TRBD2|TRBV12-3/TRBV12-4|many|TRBJ2-2
TGTGCCAGCCGGGGGGAAAGCGGGAACGGGGAGCTGTTTTTT
CASRGESGNGELFF
>TRBD1|TRBV12-3/TRBV12-4|many|TRBJ1-6
TGTGCCAGCAGCCCCCGGGACAGGGGGACAAGGCGTTCACCCCTCCACTTT
CASSPRDRGTRRSPLHF
>TRBD2|TRBV20-1|many|TRBJ2-5
TGCAGTGCCCCCCCGGACAGTGCGGGAGGGGCGAAGACCCAGTACTTC
CSAPPDSAGGAKTQYF
>-|TRBV6-6|many|TRBJ1-1
TGTGCCAGCAGTTTCCTCCTCGGGGCTGAAGCTTTCTTT
CASSFLLGAEAFF
>TRBD1|TRBV5-1|many|TRBJ2-7
TGCGCCAGCAGCTTGCTCCGGACAGGGTTCTCCTACGAGCAGTACTTC
CASSLLRTGFSYEQYF
>-|TRBV18|many|TRBJ2-7
TGTGCCAGCTCACCAGTGACAGGTATATACGAGCAGTACTTC
CASSPVTGIYEQYF
>TRBD2|TRBV6-1|many|TRBJ2-7
TGTGCCAGCAGTGACGGACTAGCGGGAGTCTACGAGCAGTACTTC
CASSDGLAGVYEQYF